The T cell receptor beta chain under discussion was sequenced for a study of blood T cell repertoires in COVID-19. In the study overall: The United States, Italy and Spain were the sources of the acute and convalescent COVID-19 samples. The analysed material was cDNA or gDNA that came from T cells, B-cell-depleted T cells, or PBMCs.

This clone was picked up one time. The method was immunoSEQ multiplex PCR; TCRdb's version includes in-frame clones alone and lacks a portion of them. The sample yields roughly 80,000 clones, around 85% seen once. Germline V gene sequence: CDR1 SGHRS, CDR2 YFSETQ. This CDR3 comprises 15 residues. V dropped 0 bases and J dropped 2; count of bases not matched to a gene: 2. V is TRBV5-1 and J is TRBJ2-5, with 9 bases matching TRBD2. The sample consisted of peripheral blood. The clonotype was recovered from a woman older than 75 with active or convalescent COVID-19. The CDR3 loop is CASSLGGGAQETQYF. The CDR3, as DNA: TGCGCCAGCAGCTTGGGCGGGGGGGCTCAAGAGACCCAGTACTTC.